The rows below give T cell receptor beta chains drawn from one sample of a study of shared clonotypes between healthy human individuals. Generated by immunoSEQ multiplex PCR, the TCRdb table keeps only in-frame clones and is missing some. The sample records about 1.5 million clones, 95% to 99% being singletons. Sequencing was performed on naive CD4+ T cells sorted from blood. These TCRs come from a man aged 25 to 45 in good health. CDR3s include the opening cysteine and the closing phenylalanine or tryptophan. D genes are given only for firm matches. Clone size is given for some rows only: seen once, a few or many times, or a class if the clone is expanded.

>TRBJ1-1|-|TRBV30|-
TGTGCCCTAGACAGACGGAACACTGAAGCTTTCTTT
CALDRRNTEAFF
>TRBJ1-4|-|TRBV19|TRBD1
TGTGCCAGTAGTCCGACAGGGTTGGGTGAAAAACTGTTTTTT
CASSPTGLGEKLFF
>TRBJ1-2|-|TRBV6-5|-
TGTGCCAGCAGTTACTTCTCCCAGGCCCACTATGGCTACACCTTC
CASSYFSQAHYGYTF
>TRBJ2-1|once|TRBV27|TRBD2
TGTGCCAGCAGTCCTTCGGGGGGGGCCAGGGCGCAGTTCTTC
CASSPSGGARAQFF
>TRBJ2-7|-|TRBV19|-
TGTGCCAGTAGTATGCAGGGCCTGGCTCACGAGCAGTACTTC
CASSMQGLAHEQYF
>TRBJ2-7|-|TRBV7-8|-
TGTGCCAGCACCTGGGGCGCGAGACAGGTTGAGTACTTC
CASTWGARQVEYF
>TRBJ1-5|once|TRBV5-6|-
TGTGCCAGCAGCTTGGCCTTGGGACAGCCCCAGCATTTT
CASSLALGQPQHF
>TRBJ1-5|-|TRBV4-1|-
TGCGCCAGCAGCCAAGATGTTAGGTCAGACCTCCATCAGCCCCAGCATTTT
CASSQDVRSDLHQPQHF
>TRBJ2-5|-|TRBV28|TRBD1
TGTGCCAGCAGTCCCCGGACAGGGTGGGTGGAGACCCAGTACTTC
CASSPRTGWVETQYF
>TRBJ1-2|-|TRBV9|-
TGTGCCAGCAGCGTGAGGGACAACTATGGCTACACCTTC
CASSVRDNYGYTF
>TRBJ2-7|-|TRBV14|TRBD2
TGTGCCAGCAGCCACTCCCCTAGCGGGAGGGCCGTCTACGAGCAGTACTTC
CASSHSPSGRAVYEQYF
>TRBJ2-5|-|TRBV27|TRBD2
TGTGCCAGCAGTTTATCGAAAGCGGGGTTTCGAGAGACCCAGTACTTC
CASSLSKAGFRETQYF
>TRBJ1-5|-|TRBV10-3|-
TGTGCCATCAGTGAACAGGGAAATCAGCCCCAGCATTTT
CAISEQGNQPQHF
>TRBJ1-5|-|TRBV5-6|-
TGTGCCAGCAGCCAGGGCGGGCTCATAAGACCTCAGCCCCAGCATTTT
CASSQGGLIRPQPQHF
>TRBJ1-2|-|TRBV19|TRBD1
TGTGCCAGTAGCATCATACAGGGGAATGGCTACACCTTC
CASSIIQGNGYTF
>TRBJ2-7|-|TRBV7-9|-
TGTGCCAGCAGCTTTCTAGGCCCACCCGTCGAGCAGTACTTC
CASSFLGPPVEQYF
>TRBJ2-1|-|TRBV28|-
TGTGCCAGCAGTTTCACGGGATGGAGGAGACTATACAATGAGCAGTTCTTC
CASSFTGWRRLYNEQFF
>TRBJ2-1|-|TRBV2|-
TGTGCCAGCAGTGTAACGCGGGGCAATGAGCAGTTCTTC
CASSVTRGNEQFF
>TRBJ1-4|-|TRBV4-3|-
TGCGCCAGCAGCCAAGATCTGATAAGGGCAACTAATGAAAAACTGTTTTTT
CASSQDLIRATNEKLFF
>TRBJ1-4|-|TRBV6-1|-
TGTGCCAGCAGTGGCGCCATAGGGGGAGTTGAAAAACTGTTTTTT
CASSGAIGGVEKLFF